Following are 26 T cell receptor beta chains from one sample sequenced in a study of identical twins. TCRdb processed the 5' RACE reads anew with MiXCR; each CDR3 protein has one entry. In the table there are 1,800,000 or so distinct CDR3 sequences, roughly 35% of which are singletons. Specimen: cord blood. These receptors originate from a newborn girl in good health.

This clonotype showed up just a few times. The chain joins TRBV12-3 or TRBV12-4 to TRBJ2-5; 9 bases are shared with TRBD2. This CDR3 has 16 amino acids. V shed 3 bases and J 2 bases; nucleotides not matched to a gene: 7. The CDR3 bases are TGTGCCAGCAGTTTTTTATTAGCGGGAGCTCAAGAGACCCAGTACTTC. As protein: CASSFLLAGAQETQYF.

There are a few counts of this clonotype. The rearrangement links TRBV12-3 or TRBV12-4 to TRBJ1-4; maybe TRBD1 (6 bases). The CDR3 covers 14 residues. V was cut by 2 bases and J by 7 bases, with 11 bases left in between. The CDR3 loop reads CASSLQGLSEKLFF. CDR3 coding DNA: TGTGCCAGCAGTTTACAGGGGCTAAGTGAAAAACTGTTTTTT.

This chain connects TRBV20-1 to TRBJ2-3; no clear D. Per the germline V gene, CDR1 is DFQATT and CDR2 is SNEGSKA (reference sequence). Deletions cut 0 bases from V and 2 bases from J, with 15 bases between. The CDR3 spans 16 residues. The CDR3 nucleotides are TGCAGTGCTAGAGATGTGAGGACGTACCACACAGATACGCAGTATTTT. It codes for CSARDVRTYHTDTQYF.

This clonotype was detected once. Here the CDR3 DNA reads TGTGCCAGCAGCGGACAGGGTATTCGGGGCTACACCTTC. Translated, it gives CASSGQGIRGYTF. This chain connects TRBV9 to TRBJ1-2, with 7 bases matching TRBD1. The CDR3 covers 13 residues. Germline V gene lookup returns CDR1 SGDLS and CDR2 YYNGEE. Losses at the gene ends were 3 bases for V and 8 bases for J; bases not matched to a gene: 7.

With respect to this clonotype: Sequence at one end of the junction differs from germline and may be a read error. The rearrangement joins TRBV29-1 to TRBJ1-2, with TRBD1 identical over 9 bases. CDR3 length: 14 residues. Germline V gene sequence: CDR1 SQVTM, CDR2 ANQGSEA. Written as DNA, the CDR3 is TGCAGCGTGGGTAACAGGGGGCAGGACTATGGCCACACCTTC. Translating it yields CSVGNRGQDYGHTF.

This chain links TRBV20-1 with TRBJ1-1; weak D call: TRBD1 (5 bases). The germline gives CDR1 DFQATT, CDR2 SNEGSKA (reference sequence). This CDR3 is 15 amino acids long. V shed 6 bases and J shed 2 bases, with 19 bases lying between them. The CDR3 sequence is CSAPILRGVNTEAFF. The CDR3 coding sequence is TGCAGTGCCCCTATCCTACGAGGGGTAAACACTGAAGCTTTCTTT.

The J gene is TRBJ2-7, the V gene TRBV5-1; D is perhaps TRBD2 (6 bases). Trimming took 0 bases from V and 4 from J, leaving 11 bases between them. This CDR3 spans 14 amino acids. Per the germline V gene, CDR1 is SGHRS and CDR2 is YFSETQ. This CDR3 reads CASSLERAGYEQYF. CDR3 DNA sequence: TGCGCCAGCAGCTTGGAGAGGGCGGGGTACGAGCAGTACTTC.

The gene calls are TRBV2 and TRBJ2-5; unclear D gene. The CDR3 is made up of 14 amino acids. Germline V gene sequence: CDR1 SNHLY, CDR2 FYNNEI. Trimming took off 10 bases at V and 3 bases at J, with 18 bases between the two ends. Here the CDR3 reads CAILLHGRKETQYF. As DNA, the CDR3 is TGTGCCATCCTTCTTCATGGACGCAAAGAGACCCAGTACTTC.

The sample holds a few counts of this clonotype. The chain has TRBV12-3 or TRBV12-4 and TRBJ2-1; 10 positions agree with TRBD2. The CDR3 runs 15 residues. Trimming took 3 bases from V and 8 from J; bases not matched to a gene: 7. The CDR3 loop is CASSFVLAGVHEQFF. CDR3 sequence (DNA): TGTGCCAGCAGTTTTGTGCTAGCGGGAGTCCATGAGCAGTTCTTC.

V and J are TRBV7-2 and TRBJ2-3; D is undetermined. This CDR3 is built from 15 residues. The V gene's germline CDR1 is SGHTA and CDR2 FQGNSA. V was clipped by 5 bases and J by 0 bases, with 12 bases between them. The DNA for the CDR3 is TGTGCCAGCAGCGCACAAGTTGGTAGCACAGATACGCAGTATTTT. Protein product: CASSAQVGSTDTQYF.

This clonotype was recorded a few times. V usage is TRBV20-1 and J usage is TRBJ2-1, with 10 bases that match TRBD2. CDR1 is DFQATT, CDR2 SNEGSKA, per germline (reference sequence). This CDR3 has 15 amino acids. V lost 3 bases and J lost 3; bases outside the gene matches: 5. The CDR3 spells CSASRRLAGYNEQFF. DNA for the CDR3: TGCAGTGCTAGTCGGCGACTAGCGGGCTACAATGAGCAGTTCTTC.

V is TRBV2 and J is TRBJ2-7; D perhaps matches TRBD2 (5 bases). The ends were cut back, 5 bases at V and 10 bases at J, with 21 bases in the middle. The CDR3 totals 14 residues. Germline lookup yields CDR1 SNHLY and CDR2 FYNNEI. The CDR3 here is CASSLGGVGEAQYF. CDR3 DNA: TGTGCCAGCAGTCTAGGAGGAGTCGGAGAGGCCCAGTACTTC.

The chain employs TRBV7-9 and TRBJ2-5; a possible D gene is TRBD1 (6 bases). Germline V gene lookup returns CDR1 SEHNR and CDR2 FQNEAQ (reference sequence). The length of the CDR3 is 17 residues. V lost 2 bases and J 5 bases, leaving 21 bases between the germline ends. CDR3 amino acids: CASSLYASRGYGETQYF. The CDR3 DNA follows: TGTGCCAGCAGCTTATATGCTTCCAGGGGCTATGGGGAGACCCAGTACTTC. Full variable domain (rest looked up from reference TRBV7-9 and TRBJ2-5): DTGVSQNPRHKITKRGQNVTFRCDPISEHNRLYWYRQTLGQGPEFLTYFQNEAQLEKSRLLSDRFSAERPKGSFSTLEIQRTEQGDSAMYLCASSLYASRGYGETQYFGPGTRLLVL.

The sample holds a few counts of this clonotype. The chain uses TRBV27 and TRBJ1-2; the D is unclear. CDR1 and CDR2 from the germline V gene are MNHEY and SMNVEV (reference sequence). V was pared by 6 bases and J by 0 bases, with 14 bases between. The CDR3 has 15 residues. CDR3 DNA sequence: TGTGCCAGCAGCCAAAACGGGGTACCTAACTATGGCTACACCTTC. Translating it yields CASSQNGVPNYGYTF.

This chain connects TRBV6-1 to TRBJ2-3; D remains ambiguous. Germline V gene lookup returns CDR1 MNHNS and CDR2 SASEGT. The V gene lost 5 bases and the J gene lost 2 bases, with 8 bases spanning the gap. The CDR3 is made up of 13 amino acids. The CDR3 sequence: CASSRHFTDTQYF. CDR3 bases: TGTGCCAGCAGTCGCCACTTCACAGATACGCAGTATTTT.

This clonotype was observed a handful of times. J is TRBJ1-2 and V is TRBV2; no reliable D call. The germline CDR1 and CDR2 sequences are SNHLY and FYNNEI. The V end lost 4 bases, the J end lost 4 bases, and 10 bases lay between the germline ends. This CDR3 is built from 13 residues. The CDR3: CASSAETTYGYTF. In nucleotides, the CDR3 is TGTGCCAGCAGTGCGGAGACTACCTATGGCTACACCTTC.

The V gene is TRBV5-6, the J gene TRBJ2-7, with D perhaps assigned TRBD1 or TRBD2 (5 bases each). This CDR3 has 15 amino acids. Per the germline V gene, CDR1 is SGHDT and CDR2 is YYEEEE. Deletions cut 4 bases from V and 3 bases from J, with 17 bases between. CDR3 bases: TGTGCCAGCAGCAGCCCGGGACGGCTTAGCTACGAGCAGTACTTC. Translated, it gives CASSSPGRLSYEQYF.

This chain joins TRBV6-5 and TRBJ1-1; the D gene is possibly TRBD1 (6 bases). The V end lost 5 bases, the J end lost 0 bases, and 16 bases lay between the germline ends. CDR1 and CDR2 from the germline V gene are MNHEY and SVGAGI. The CDR3 covers 16 residues. The CDR3 DNA follows: TGTGCCAGCAGTACTCAGGGAGGGGGTATGAACACTGAAGCTTTCTTT. Translated: CASSTQGGGMNTEAFF.

The chain carries TRBV12-5 and TRBJ2-1, with 10 bases lining up with TRBD2. This CDR3 comprises 21 residues. The V gene end was trimmed by 0 bases and the J gene end by 0 bases; junction bases not matched to a gene: 14. From germline, CDR1 is LGHNT and CDR2 FRNRAP. The CDR3 nucleotides are TGTGCTAGTGGTTTGGTACTACCCTCTCTAGCGGGGGTTAGCTCCTACAATGAGCAGTTCTTC. Protein: CASGLVLPSLAGVSSYNEQFF.

The J gene is TRBJ2-3, the V gene TRBV6-5; D gene uncertain. This CDR3 spans 13 amino acids. Trimming pared 6 bases from V and 4 bases from J, leaving 11 bases between. Germline CDR1 MNHEY, CDR2 SVGAGI. CDR3 region: CASRTSSADTQYF. Here the CDR3 DNA reads TGTGCCAGCAGAACAAGCAGCGCAGATACGCAGTATTTT.

This clonotype showed up just a few times. The V call is TRBV6-2 or TRBV6-3, the J call TRBJ2-7; D is ambiguous. Germline values: CDR1 MNHEY, CDR2 SVGEGT. The length of the CDR3 is 14 residues. V shed 11 bases and J shed 0 bases, with 17 bases lying between them. Here the CDR3 DNA reads TGTGCCGCCAAAAGTCCCCGGGCCTCCTACGAGCAGTACTTC. Translation: CAAKSPRASYEQYF.

V and J are TRBV20-1 and TRBJ1-5; 9 bases align to TRBD1. This CDR3 has 15 amino acids. After removal of 0 bases from V and 5 bases from J, the junction contained 5 bases not matched to a gene. Germline CDR1 and CDR2: DFQATT and SNEGSKA (reference sequence). DNA of the CDR3: TGCAGTGCTAGAGATTTTCGGACAGGGGATCAGCCCCAGCATTTT. Its protein is CSARDFRTGDQPQHF.

This chain connects TRBV6-6 to TRBJ2-2, with D possibly matching TRBD1 (6 bases). The CDR3 consists of 13 residues. The V end lost 4 bases, the J end lost 6 bases, and 9 bases lay between the germline ends. Per germline, CDR1 MNHNY and CDR2 SVGAGI (reference sequence). The CDR3 here is CASSSRQAGELFF. In DNA form, the CDR3 reads TGTGCCAGCAGTTCTAGACAGGCCGGGGAGCTGTTTTTT.

There are a few counts of this clonotype. V usage is TRBV12-3 or TRBV12-4 and J usage is TRBJ2-3; unclear D gene. Trimming shortened V by 1 base and J by 6 bases, and 20 bases separated the two germline ends. CDR3 length equals 17 residues. The CDR3 DNA is TGTGCCAGCAGTTTAGACGCGACAAAAGGGCGCCAGGATACGCAGTATTTT. Translated, it gives CASSLDATKGRQDTQYF.

The chain carries TRBV5-1 and TRBJ1-3; D unresolved. In germline, CDR1 is SGHRS, CDR2 YFSETQ. Trimming stripped 4 bases from V and 3 bases from J, with 11 bases between. CDR3 length equals 14 residues. CDR3 DNA sequence: TGCGCCAGCAGCCCGATCGGGAGTGGAAACACCATATATTTT. Its translation: CASSPIGSGNTIYF.

The V call is TRBV28, the J call TRBJ2-4; maybe TRBD2 (6 bases). The DNA end lines up better with TRBJ2-5; the J call may be wrong. The CDR3 sequence is 17 residues long. Germline CDR1 is MDHEN and CDR2 is SYDVKM. CDR3 sequence (DNA): TGTGCCAGCAGTCCCCGATCGGGACTCCCGCCGGGGGAGACCCAGTACTTC. Its translation: CASSPRSGLPPGETQYF.